A selection of T cell receptor beta chains follows, all from one sample in a study of T cell repertoires in aging, cancer and after chemotherapy. Each CDR3 protein gets one entry after TCRdb re-called the multiplex PCR reads with MiXCR. The data show about 550 distinct CDR3 sequences, 25% to 30% seen once. The specimen sequenced was blood. These receptors were taken from a human donor with a solid tumor. Both conserved end residues are part of each CDR3. D genes are given only for firm matches. For some rows the clone size is stated as once, few or many, or as a class when expanded; others skip it.

size	D	V	J	CDR3	DNA
large	TRBD1	TRBV29-1	TRBJ2-7	CSVEDPGQGLYEQYF	TGCAGCGTTGAAGATCCGGGACAGGGACTTTACGAGCAGTACTTC
.	TRBD1	TRBV9	TRBJ1-4	CASSWGDSLNEKLFF	TGTGCCAGCAGTTGGGGGGACAGCCTTAATGAAAAACTGTTTTTT
.	TRBD2	TRBV6-5	TRBJ2-7	CASSWTSGRAGEQYF	TGTGCCAGCAGTTGGACTAGCGGGAGGGCTGGCGAGCAGTACTTC
few	.	TRBV7-9	TRBJ2-1	CASSLSIGEQFF	TGTGCCAGCAGCTTATCCATAGGGGAGCAGTTCTTC
few	.	TRBV25-1	TRBJ1-2	CASSEKSNYGYTF	TGTGCCAGCAGTGAAAAGTCTAACTATGGCTACACCTTC
.	TRBD2	TRBV20-1	TRBJ2-1	CSSPEAGGGNEQFF	TGCAGTTCTCCGGAAGCGGGAGGGGGCAATGAGCAGTTCTTC
.	.	TRBV20-1	TRBJ1-5	CSALLGAGNQPQHF	TGCAGTGCTTTACTGGGGGCGGGCAATCAGCCCCAGCATTTT
.	.	TRBV21-1	TRBJ2-1	CASSKLPFQQGTGPSGQFF	TGTGCCAGCAGCAAACTCCCTTTTCAACAGGGGACGGGCCCTTCTGGGCAGTTCTTC
.	.	TRBV5-1	TRBJ1-1	CASSESTQRDTEAFF	TGCGCCAGCAGTGAAAGCACTCAAAGGGACACTGAAGCTTTCTTT
large	TRBD1	TRBV6-5	TRBJ2-7	CASSYSGTGSYEQYF	TGTGCCAGCAGTTACTCCGGGACAGGGTCCTACGAGCAGTACTTC
.	.	TRBV7-6	TRBJ1-2	CASSPGGGRGGGYTF	TGTGCCAGCAGCCCCGGGGGGGGGCGTGGGGGCGGCTACACCTTC
few	.	TRBV5-1	TRBJ2-5	CASSPNSQDSQETQYF	TGCGCCAGCAGCCCCAATAGTCAGGACAGCCAAGAGACCCAGTACTTC
few	.	TRBV6-1	TRBJ2-1	CASTRAMSNEQFF	TGTGCCAGCACCAGGGCAATGAGTAACGAGCAGTTCTTC
.	.	TRBV9	TRBJ2-7	CASSPLGLAYEQYF	TGTGCCAGCAGCCCCTTGGGGCTTGCGTACGAGCAGTACTTC
large	TRBD1	TRBV19	TRBJ2-7	CASSNGQDYEQYF	TGTGCCAGTAGTAACGGACAGGACTACGAGCAGTACTTC
few	.	TRBV20-1	TRBJ2-4	CSATVDGKNIQYF	TGCAGTGCCACCGTCGACGGCAAAAACATTCAGTACTTC
.	TRBD1	TRBV5-1	TRBJ2-7	CASSLVGQGSSEQYF	TGCGCCAGCAGCTTGGTGGGACAGGGGAGCTCCGAGCAGTACTTC
.	.	TRBV6-1	TRBJ2-1	CASSDLAGSNEQFF	TGTGCCAGCAGTGACCTGGCAGGGTCCAATGAGCAGTTCTTC
once	.	TRBV10-3	TRBJ1-5	CAISETGDSNQPQHF	TGTGCCATCAGTGAGACGGGTGATAGCAATCAGCCCCAGCATTTT
few	TRBD2	TRBV6-5	TRBJ2-2	CASSYSGGGITGELFF	TGTGCCAGCAGTTACTCGGGGGGAGGGATAACCGGGGAGCTGTTTTTT
.	.	TRBV28	TRBJ1-4	CASSPSSGATNEKLFF	TGTGCCAGCAGTCCGTCATCGGGAGCGACTAATGAAAAACTGTTTTTT
.	TRBD1	TRBV6-1	TRBJ1-5	CASNFLGQGAQPQHF	TGTGCCAGCAACTTTCTTGGACAGGGGGCTCAGCCCCAGCATTTT
.	.	TRBV7-2	TRBJ2-2	CASSLTTGELFF	TGTGCCAGCAGCTTAACCACCGGGGAGCTGTTTTTT
.	TRBD1	TRBV5-1	TRBJ1-2	CASSIGQGAFGYTF	TGCGCCAGCAGCATAGGACAGGGGGCTTTTGGCTACACCTTC
large	.	TRBV27	TRBJ2-7	CASSLSEISYEQYF	TGTGCCAGCAGTTTATCGGAGATTTCCTACGAGCAGTACTTC